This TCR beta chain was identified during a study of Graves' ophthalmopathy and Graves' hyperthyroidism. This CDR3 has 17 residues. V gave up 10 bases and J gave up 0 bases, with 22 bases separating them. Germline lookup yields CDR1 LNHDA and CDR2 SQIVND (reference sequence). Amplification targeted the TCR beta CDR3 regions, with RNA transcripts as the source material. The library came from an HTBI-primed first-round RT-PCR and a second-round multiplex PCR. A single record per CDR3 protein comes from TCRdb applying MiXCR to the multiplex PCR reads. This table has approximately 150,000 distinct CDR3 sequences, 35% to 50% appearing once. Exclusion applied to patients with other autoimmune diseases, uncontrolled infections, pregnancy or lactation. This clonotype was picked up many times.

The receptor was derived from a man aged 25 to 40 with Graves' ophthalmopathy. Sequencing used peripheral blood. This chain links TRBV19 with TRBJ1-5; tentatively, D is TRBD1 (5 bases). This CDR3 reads CATRGQGGWYSNQPQHF. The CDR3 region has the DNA TGTGCCACCCGAGGGCAGGGAGGCTGGTATAGCAATCAGCCCCAGCATTTT.